This T cell receptor beta chain was documented in a study of blood T cell repertoires in COVID-19. CDR3 size: 14 residues. The germline V gene has CDR1 DFQATT and CDR2 SNEGSKA (reference sequence). Trimming took 3 bases from V and 4 from J; bases not matched to a gene: 7. The data were produced by immunoSEQ multiplex PCR, yet TCRdb's version contains in-frame clones alone and is incomplete. The sample shows hundreds of thousands of clones, roughly 80% of them seen only once. The sequencing sample was made of peripheral blood. The origin of this receptor is a woman older than 75 with active or convalescent COVID-19. This chain uses TRBV20-1 with TRBJ2-5, with 8 positions matching TRBD2. CDR3 nucleotide sequence: TGCAGTGCTAGTTTCGGGGGGGCCTCAGAGACCCAGTACTTC. This codes for CSASFGGASETQYF.